This T cell receptor (beta chain) comes out of a study of T cells in localized non-small cell lung cancer. Clones were sequenced by immunoSEQ multiplex PCR, and TCRdb holds only the in-frame ones, with some missing. This sample has 50,000 to 60,000 clones, with around 86% found just once. This clonotype originated in a female donor with stage II lung adenocarcinoma. Sequenced material: PBMCs, taken before any cancer treatment.

The DNA for the CDR3 is TGTGCCAGCAGCCTCACTAGCGGGGGTTACAATGAGCAGTTCTTC. This sequence encodes CASSLTSGGYNEQFF. The rearrangement uses TRBV7-8 and TRBJ2-1; 11 nucleotides agree with TRBD2. The CDR3 contains 15 residues. The junction had 4 bases not matched to a gene; V was cut back by 5 bases and J by 4 bases. CDR1 and CDR2 (germline): SGHVS, FQNEAQ.